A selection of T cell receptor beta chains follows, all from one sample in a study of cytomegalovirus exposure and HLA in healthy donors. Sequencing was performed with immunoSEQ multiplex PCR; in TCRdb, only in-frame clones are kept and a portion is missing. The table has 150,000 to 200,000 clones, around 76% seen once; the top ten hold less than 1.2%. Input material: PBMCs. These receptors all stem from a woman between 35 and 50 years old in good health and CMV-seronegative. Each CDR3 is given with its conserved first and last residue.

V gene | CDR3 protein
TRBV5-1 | CASSGSDRKGKLFF
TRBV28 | CASSQYTETNTEAFF
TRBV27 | CASLPGQGRKGRAFF
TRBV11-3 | CASSFLLAGDYEQYF
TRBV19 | CASSIRAGARLRNQPQHF
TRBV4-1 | CASSQDFGSYEQYF
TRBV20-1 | CSETGTEAFF
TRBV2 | CASSRDRGRESYNEQFF
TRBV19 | CASRQGQGAYYGYTF
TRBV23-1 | CASSPKRGLGEQYF
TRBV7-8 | CASSLLAGGVDIQYF
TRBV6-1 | CASSRENTEAFF
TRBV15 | CATSSWDRGVHF
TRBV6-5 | CASSYSRGTDTQYF
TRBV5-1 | CASSFGLAGGNEQFF
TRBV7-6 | CASSLTGSSYEQYF
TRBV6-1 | CASSEFPMNTEAFF
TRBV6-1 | CASSRTGLEPQHF
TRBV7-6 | CASSLDQGSYEQYF
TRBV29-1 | CSVLQTGSYEQYF
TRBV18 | CASFPTGNTEAFF
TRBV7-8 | CASSLVAGGTTREQFF